The 22 T cell receptor beta chains given below trace back to one sample, sequenced in a study of human T cells and chemical hapten exposure (dated by TCRdb to the early 2020s). Read against the paper, the sample's time point label means: pre-sensitization, week 0. Interpreted using the paper, the treatment or condition label stands for: therapeutic diphenylcyclopropenone sensitization with weekly scalp DPC. Libraries were constructed by RACE. The reads were generated on a NextSeq 500. TCRdb passed the public sequencing reads through fastp at Q25 and MiXCR, retaining productive beta sequences. Rows merge per CDR3 protein into single entries with the most common DNA and genes. This sample has tens of thousands of distinct CDR3 sequences in its table, and roughly 12% of those were observed once. The ten largest account for 3% to 4.5% of the sample. This specimen was whole blood, taken in connection with sensitization to the hapten diphenylcyclopropenone (DPC). The source is a middle-aged woman with alopecia areata. Some clones in this sample may be carry-over from other donors' samples.

This clonotype was seen repeatedly, ten times or more. This chain joins TRBV5-8 and TRBJ1-1; perhaps TRBD1 as D (6 bases). The germline V gene has CDR1 SGHTS and CDR2 YDEGEE. The CDR3 is made up of 15 amino acids. Between the trimmed V and J ends, which lost 6 bases and 1 base, there was a span of 16 bases. CDR3 sequence: CASTPGGAANTEAFF. CDR3 DNA: TGTGCCAGCACCCCCGGGGGGGCGGCGAACACTGAAGCTTTCTTT.

The CDR3 coding sequence is TGTGCCAGCAGTCCCGGACTGAGGTCGGAGACCCAGTACTTC. It translates to CASSPGLRSETQYF. V gene TRBV2 combines with J gene TRBJ2-5, with D perhaps TRBD2 (5 bases). From germline, CDR1 is SNHLY and CDR2 FYNNEI. The CDR3 totals 14 residues. The V and J ends lost 5 bases and 5 bases respectively, with 15 bases between them.

This clonotype was seen a handful of times. V gene TRBV2 combines with J gene TRBJ1-2, with unresolved D. The CDR3 loop spans 14 amino acids. V dropped 6 bases and J dropped 1 base, with 12 bases sitting between them. Germline CDR1 and CDR2: SNHLY and FYNNEI. The CDR3 DNA follows: TGTGCCAGCAGGATGGGGATGTTTAACTATGGCTACACCTTC. Protein product: CASRMGMFNYGYTF.

At least ten counts were recorded for this clonotype. The chain has TRBV5-4 and TRBJ1-5; D possibly corresponds to TRBD1 (6 bases). CDR1 and CDR2 from the germline V gene are SGHNT and YYREEE (reference sequence). V was shortened by 4 bases and J by 0 bases, with 20 bases between the two germline ends. This CDR3 contains 18 residues. The CDR3 loop reads CASSDRTPGGRSNQPQHF. DNA for the CDR3: TGTGCCAGCAGCGACCGAACCCCGGGGGGCCGTAGCAATCAGCCCCAGCATTTT.

This clonotype has more than one count but fewer than ten. The chain links TRBV6-1 to TRBJ1-4, with D possibly TRBD1 on 6 matching bases. This CDR3 is built from 17 residues. Trimming shortened V by 4 bases and J by 8 bases, and 23 bases separated the two germline ends. The germline gives CDR1 MNHNS, CDR2 SASEGT. The CDR3 loop is CASSGPNIGGRGEKLFF. The CDR3 nucleotides are TGTGCCAGCAGTGGCCCAAACATCGGGGGCCGTGGCGAAAAACTGTTTTTT.

J is TRBJ2-1 and V is TRBV7-8; 14 nucleotides match TRBD2. The CDR3 extends over 17 amino acids. Germline V gives CDR1 SGHVS, CDR2 FQNEAQ. V lost 3 bases, J lost 8 bases, and 9 bases stayed unmatched. The chain's CDR3 is CASSFRRLAGGPYEQFF. CDR3 in DNA: TGTGCCAGCAGCTTCAGACGACTAGCGGGAGGGCCTTATGAGCAGTTCTTC.

This clonotype was observed many times. The chain employs TRBV7-7 and TRBJ2-3; D gene unclear. Trimming removed 6 bases from V and 4 bases from J, with 11 bases in between. Germline CDR1 reads SSHAT; CDR2 reads FNYEAQ (reference sequence). The CDR3 extends over 13 amino acids. In DNA form, the CDR3 reads TGTGCCAGCAGTTCGGTAGTTGCAGATACGCAGTATTTT. The encoded protein is CASSSVVADTQYF.

This clonotype has a count of ten or more. The rearrangement joins TRBV20-1 to TRBJ2-3; D is undetermined. V lost 4 bases to trimming and J lost 0 bases, with 8 bases between them. The CDR3 runs to 13 residues. The germline V gene has CDR1 DFQATT and CDR2 SNEGSKA (reference sequence). Here the CDR3 DNA reads TGCAGTGCTAATCGGGCTAGCACAGATACGCAGTATTTT. Its translation is CSANRASTDTQYF.

This clonotype turned up a few times. The chain recombines TRBV18 with TRBJ2-3, with D unclear. Germline CDR1 is KGHSH and CDR2 is LQKENI. The ends were cut back, 0 bases at V and 5 bases at J, with 9 bases in the middle. The CDR3 is 14 residues long. The CDR3 here is CASSPPPLGDTQYF. CDR3 DNA sequence: TGTGCCAGCTCACCACCCCCATTGGGAGATACGCAGTATTTT.

The rearrangement joins TRBV29-1 to TRBJ2-5, with 8 bases aligning to TRBD1. Trimming at V came to 7 bases and at J to 2 bases, leaving 6 bases not matched to a gene. This CDR3 comprises 13 residues. CDR1 is SQVTM, CDR2 ANQGSEA, per germline. CDR3 amino acids: CSGVWDRQETQYF. CDR3 DNA: TGCAGCGGTGTTTGGGACAGGCAAGAGACCCAGTACTTC.

V usage is TRBV18 and J usage is TRBJ2-7; D ambiguous. Trimming removed 2 bases from V and 6 bases from J, with 8 bases in between. The germline V gene encodes CDR1 KGHSH and CDR2 LQKENI. The CDR3 sequence is 12 residues long. CDR3 coding DNA: TGTGCCAGCTCACCATCGAGCCGCGAGCAGTACTTC. Its protein product is CASSPSSREQYF.

The sample holds many counts of this clonotype. The rearrangement uses TRBV6-1 and TRBJ2-3; TRBD1 aligns across 7 bases. Per the germline V gene, CDR1 is MNHNS and CDR2 is SASEGT. The ends lost 3 bases at V and 1 base at J; junction bases unmatched: 7. This CDR3 spans 16 amino acids. The CDR3 DNA is TGTGCCAGCAGTGACGCTCAGGGGGTTGGCACAGATACGCAGTATTTT. Encoded protein: CASSDAQGVGTDTQYF.

Ten or more counts support this clonotype. J is TRBJ1-2 and V is TRBV27; a weak D match, TRBD1 (6 bases). This CDR3 has 16 amino acids. Germline-derived CDR1 and CDR2 are MNHEY and SMNVEV (reference sequence). V was trimmed by 5 bases and J by 4 bases, leaving 20 bases between them. The CDR3 sequence: CASSPRVGTSGYGYTF. The CDR3 region has the DNA TGTGCCAGCAGTCCCCGAGTGGGGACAAGCGGCTATGGCTACACCTTC.

Ten or more counts support this clonotype. The V and J genes are TRBV29-1 and TRBJ2-1, with 10 bases lining up with TRBD2. V dropped 4 bases and J dropped 2; count of bases not matched to a gene: 2. Germline CDR1 and CDR2: SQVTM and ANQGSEA. The CDR3 contains 14 residues. The CDR3 reads CSVGGTSAYNEQFF. CDR3 DNA sequence: TGCAGCGTTGGAGGGACTAGCGCCTACAATGAGCAGTTCTTC.

The chain joins TRBV4-3 to TRBJ2-2; unclear D gene. In germline, CDR1 is LGHNA, CDR2 YSLEER. The CDR3 has 13 residues. Trimming removed 0 bases at V and 6 bases at J, with 5 bases between. The CDR3 DNA is TGCGCCAGCAGCCAAGATGAGCCCGGGGAGCTGTTTTTT. This translates into CASSQDEPGELFF.

At least ten counts were recorded for this clonotype. The chain has TRBV18 and TRBJ1-1; D might be TRBD1 (5 bases). V was clipped by 3 bases and J by 2 bases, with 16 bases between them. The CDR3 has 16 residues. Germline CDR1 reads KGHSH; CDR2 reads LQKENI. The CDR3 region is CASSPVFDSSNTEAFF. Here the CDR3 DNA reads TGTGCCAGCTCACCCGTATTCGACAGTTCAAACACTGAAGCTTTCTTT. The full variable domain, in which reference TRBV18 and TRBJ1-1 provide the parts outside the CDR3, is NAGVMQNPRHLVRRRGQEARLRCSPMKGHSHVYWYRQLPEEGLKFMVYLQKENIIDESGMPKERFSAEFPKEGPSILRIQQVVRGDSAAYFCASSPVFDSSNTEAFFGQGTRLTVV.

The chain employs TRBV10-3 and TRBJ2-5; no reliable D call. CDR3 length: 12 residues. Trimming pared 6 bases from V and 1 base from J, leaving 6 bases between. The V gene's germline CDR1 is ENHRY and CDR2 SYGVKD. Written as DNA, the CDR3 is TGTGCCATCAGAGACGCCCAAGAGACCCAGTACTTC. The encoded protein is CAIRDAQETQYF.

Many counts were recorded for this clonotype. The chain couples TRBV29-1 to TRBJ1-5, with 9 bases lining up with TRBD1. The CDR3 length is 13 residues. The germline CDR1 and CDR2 sequences are SQVTM and ANQGSEA. Trimming at V came to 6 bases and at J to 2 bases, leaving 2 bases not matched to a gene. In DNA, the CDR3 is TGCAGCGTGACAGGGGGTGGCAATCAGCCCCAGCATTTT. This sequence encodes CSVTGGGNQPQHF.

The CDR3 loop reads CASHARSGADTQYF. DNA of the CDR3: TGTGCCAGCCACGCCCGTAGCGGGGCAGATACGCAGTATTTT. The chain joins TRBV6-6 to TRBJ2-3; TRBD2 agrees at 8 bases. V lost 8 bases and J lost 4; bases outside the gene matches: 8. Germline CDR1 and CDR2: MNHNY and SVGAGI (reference sequence). CDR3 size: 14 residues.

This clonotype showed up many times. The CDR3 protein is CASSSSSAEAFF. CDR3 coding DNA: TGTGCCAGCAGCTCATCTTCGGCTGAAGCTTTCTTT. This chain connects TRBV7-9 to TRBJ1-1; D gene unclear. Germline CDR1 and CDR2: SEHNR and FQNEAQ (reference sequence). The CDR3 has 12 residues. V lost 4 bases, J lost 6 bases, and 9 bases lay in between.

This sequence joins TRBV5-1 and TRBJ1-3; D remains ambiguous. The germline V gene has CDR1 SGHRS and CDR2 YFSETQ. V gave up 0 bases and J gave up 7 bases, with 17 bases separating them. CDR3 length: 16 residues. The CDR3, as DNA: TGCGCCAGCAGCTTGGCAGGAGGGTCTTCGGGGAACACCATATATTTT. Protein product: CASSLAGGSSGNTIYF. Based on the CDR3 plus reference TRBV5-1 and TRBJ1-3, the full variable domain is KAGVTQTPRYLIKTRGQQVTLSCSPISGHRSVSWYQQTPGQGLQFLFEYFSETQRNKGNFPGRFSGRQFSNSRSEMNVSTLELGDSALYLCASSLAGGSSGNTIYFGEGSWLTVV.

The chain joins TRBV6-1 to TRBJ1-1; D might be TRBD1 (6 bases). This CDR3 contains 15 residues. CDR1 and CDR2 from the germline V gene are MNHNS and SASEGT. V was cut by 2 bases and J by 0 bases, with 10 bases left in between. CDR3 region: CASSEQGRVNTEAFF. In DNA form, the CDR3 reads TGTGCCAGCAGTGAACAGGGGAGGGTGAACACTGAAGCTTTCTTT.